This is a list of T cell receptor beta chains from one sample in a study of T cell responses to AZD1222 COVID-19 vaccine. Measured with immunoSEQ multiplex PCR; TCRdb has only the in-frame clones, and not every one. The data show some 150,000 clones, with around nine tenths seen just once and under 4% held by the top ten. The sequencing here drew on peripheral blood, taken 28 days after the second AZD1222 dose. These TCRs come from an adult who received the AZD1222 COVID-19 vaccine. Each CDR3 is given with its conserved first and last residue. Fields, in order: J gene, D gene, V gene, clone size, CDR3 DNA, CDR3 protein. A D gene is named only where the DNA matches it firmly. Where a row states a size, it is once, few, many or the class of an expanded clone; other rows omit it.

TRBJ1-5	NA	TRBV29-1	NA	TGCAGCGTAGGAGGTGGAGGTCAGCCCCAGCATTTT	CSVGGGGQPQHF
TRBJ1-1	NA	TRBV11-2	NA	TGTGCCAGCAGCCCCGAGGGGGGTGAAGCTTTCTTT	CASSPEGGEAFF
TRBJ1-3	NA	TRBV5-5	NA	TGTGCCAGCAGCTTTCCTGGTCGTGAGGGGACCATATATTTT	CASSFPGREGTIYF
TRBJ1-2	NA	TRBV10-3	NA	TGTGCCATCAGGGGCGGGGGAGATCTGGGTGGCTACACCTTC	CAIRGGGDLGGYTF
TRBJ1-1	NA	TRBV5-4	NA	TGTGCCAGCAGCTTAGGATCCACAGTGCCGGTCACTGAAGCTTTCTTT	CASSLGSTVPVTEAFF
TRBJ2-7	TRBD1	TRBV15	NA	TGTGCCACCAGGAGAGGGACAGGGTCCCACGAGCAGTACTTC	CATRRGTGSHEQYF
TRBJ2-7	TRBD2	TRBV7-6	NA	TGTGCCAGCAGCTTAACACCGGGACTAGCGGGAGAGCCTTGGGAGCAGTACTTC	CASSLTPGLAGEPWEQYF
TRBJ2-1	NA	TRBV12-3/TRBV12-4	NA	TGTGCCAGCAGTTCGGCCAATGAGCAGTTCTTC	CASSSANEQFF
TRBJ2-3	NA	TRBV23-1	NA	TGCGCCAGCAGCCCGTACCGGGAGATAGACACAGATACGCAGTATTTT	CASSPYREIDTDTQYF
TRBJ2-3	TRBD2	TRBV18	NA	TGTGCCAGCTCACTTGGACTAGCGGGAAGTACGCAGTATTTT	CASSLGLAGSTQYF
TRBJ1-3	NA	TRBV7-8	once	TGTGCCAGCAGCTTAGCGGGGTACGGAAACACCATATATTTT	CASSLAGYGNTIYF
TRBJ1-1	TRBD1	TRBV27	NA	TGTGCCAGCAGTTTACAGGGGGCCGACACTGAAGCTTTCTTT	CASSLQGADTEAFF
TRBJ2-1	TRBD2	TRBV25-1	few	TGTGCCAGCAGTGATATGGGGGGGGTCCATTACAATGAGCAGTTCTTC	CASSDMGGVHYNEQFF
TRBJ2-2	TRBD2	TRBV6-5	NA	TGTGCCAGCAGTTACGACCTAGCGGGAGCGGGGGAGCTGTTTTTT	CASSYDLAGAGELFF
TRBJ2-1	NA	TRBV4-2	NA	TGTGCCAGCAGCCAAGATCGGCGAGGGGGGCATGAGCAGTTCTTC	CASSQDRRGGHEQFF
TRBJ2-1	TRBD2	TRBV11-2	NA	TGTGCCAGCAGCTTAGATTCGGGAGGACTTTACAATGAGCAGTTCTTC	CASSLDSGGLYNEQFF
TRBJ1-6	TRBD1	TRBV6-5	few	TGTGCCACCTCCGGGACAGGGGTCGAAGGTTCACCCCTCCACTTT	CATSGTGVEGSPLHF
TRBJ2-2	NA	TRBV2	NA	TGTGCCAGCAGTGAGGGACCGAACACCGGGGAGCTGTTTTTT	CASSEGPNTGELFF
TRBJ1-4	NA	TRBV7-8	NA	TGTGCCAGCAGCTTCCGGGACCTTGGAGAACTGTTTTTT	CASSFRDLGELFF
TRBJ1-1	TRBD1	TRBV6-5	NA	TGTGCCAGCAGCGCGACAGGGTTTTTGGCTGAAGCTTTCTTT	CASSATGFLAEAFF
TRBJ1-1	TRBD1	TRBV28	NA	TGTGCCAGCAGTTTAGGCTACAGGGGAACTGAAGCTTTCTTT	CASSLGYRGTEAFF
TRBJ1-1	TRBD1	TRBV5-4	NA	TGTGCCAGCAGCTTAGAACCGGGACAGAGGAACACTGAAGCTTTCTTT	CASSLEPGQRNTEAFF
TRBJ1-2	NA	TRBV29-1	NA	TGCAGCGGACGGGGGGATCATGGCTACACCTTC	CSGRGDHGYTF
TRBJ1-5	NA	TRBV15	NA	TGTGCCACCAGTGCCAGGGCCAATCAGCCCCAGCATTTT	CATSARANQPQHF
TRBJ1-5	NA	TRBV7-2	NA	TGTGCCAGCAGCCCAACCAGGGGTCGCAATCAGCCCCAGCATTTT	CASSPTRGRNQPQHF
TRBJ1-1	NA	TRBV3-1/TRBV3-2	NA	TGTGCCAGCAGCCAAATTCCCCAGAACACTGAAGCTTTCTTT	CASSQIPQNTEAFF
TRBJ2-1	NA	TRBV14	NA	TGTGCCAGCAGCCAGGCGGGGGCGGGCGGCAATGAGCAGTTCTTC	CASSQAGAGGNEQFF
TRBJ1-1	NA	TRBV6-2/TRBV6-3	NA	TGTGCCAGCAGCCGGTTGGGCACTGAAGCTTTCTTT	CASSRLGTEAFF
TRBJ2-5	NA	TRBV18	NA	TGTGCCAGCTCATCGCAAGAGACCCAGTACTTC	CASSSQETQYF
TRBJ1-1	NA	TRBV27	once	TGTGCCAGCAGTTTTGTGGCAGGGACGAACACTGAAGCTTTCTTT	CASSFVAGTNTEAFF
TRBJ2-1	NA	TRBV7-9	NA	TGTGCCAGCAGCGACAGGTACAATGAGCAGTTCTTC	CASSDRYNEQFF
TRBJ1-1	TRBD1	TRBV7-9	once	TGTGCCAGCAGCAGCTCACAGGGGTTGAACACTGAAGCTTTCTTT	CASSSSQGLNTEAFF
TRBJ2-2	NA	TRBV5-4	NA	TGTGCCAGCAGCTTGGGCAGCGGTCCGAACACCGGGGAGCTGTTTTTT	CASSLGSGPNTGELFF
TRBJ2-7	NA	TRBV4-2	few	TGTGCCAGCAGCCTCCTGCTAGTCAGCGAGCAGTACTTC	CASSLLLVSEQYF
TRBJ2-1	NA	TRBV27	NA	TGTGCCAGCACCAAACCGGGGTACGGTAATGAGCAGTTCTTC	CASTKPGYGNEQFF
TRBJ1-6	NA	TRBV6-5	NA	TGTGCCAGCTGCAGGGTCCAGGATTCACCCCTCCACTTT	CASCRVQDSPLHF
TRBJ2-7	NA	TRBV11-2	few	TGTGCCAGCAGCTTGTCCCAGCACAACTCCTACGAGCAGTACTTC	CASSLSQHNSYEQYF
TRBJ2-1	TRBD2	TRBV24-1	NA	TGTGCCACCAGTGACAATAGCGGGAGTCACTACAATGAGCAGTTCTTC	CATSDNSGSHYNEQFF
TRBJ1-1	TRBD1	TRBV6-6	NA	TGTGCCAGCAGACGAGGGGGCGAAGCTTTCTTT	CASRRGGEAFF
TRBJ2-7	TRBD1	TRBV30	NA	TGTGCCTGGAGTGTAGGGACAGGGAATTACGAGCAGTACTTC	CAWSVGTGNYEQYF
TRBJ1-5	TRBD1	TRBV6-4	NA	TGTGCCAGCAGTGACCGACAGGGGGTACAGCCCCAGCATTTT	CASSDRQGVQPQHF